This TCR beta chain came from a study of CD8 T cells in ankylosing spondylitis. Notes on the study in general: Ankylosing spondylitis blood seemed to carry a telltale TCR beta motif made of seven or eight highly homologous variants. Reported data indicate significant enrichment of disease-linked clones within matched ankylosing spondylitis synovial fluid. Reports of some motif variants in reactive arthritis synovial fluid and blood predate this one.

Making the TCR beta libraries involved quantitative 5'-RACE with molecular barcodes. TCRdb independently ran MiXCR on the 5' RACE reads; one entry per CDR3 protein. The sample holds about 39,000 distinct CDR3 sequences; around a tenth are singletons and the top ten take roughly a sixth. In its sample, this clonotype was seen many times. Its specificity is not known. Looked up from germline, CDR1 is KGHSH and CDR2 is LQKENI. CDR3 length: 14 residues. The V segment lost 4 bases and the J segment 2 bases; nucleotides outside the gene matches: 4. This chain joins TRBV18 and TRBJ1-1, with 7 bases identical to TRBD1. The sequence derives from a male donor with ankylosing spondylitis or in good health (not recorded which). Sequencing used blood, either unsorted or a sorted T cell fraction (not recorded which). CDR3 amino acids: CASSRQGFNTEAFF. The CDR3, as DNA: TGTGCCAGCTCACGACAGGGTTTCAACACTGAAGCTTTCTTT.